This T cell receptor (beta chain) was sequenced during a study of siplizumab effects on memory and regulatory T cells (dated by TCRdb to between 2017 and 2020). Regarding the research as a whole: The study looked at the effect of siplizumab, an anti-CD2 antibody, on alloreactive T-cell subsets in allogeneic mixed lymphocyte reactions made from human PBMCs.

The count of this clone is one. Its antigen has not been determined. Base qualities are not provided; no much larger clone lies one nucleotide away. Beyond this particular receptor, the publication reports: Among mappable alloreactive CD4+ clones, an average Treg-derived fraction of 68.8% was observed with siplizumab, compared with more than 25% in control reactions. Greater diversity appeared to be present in unstimulated naive T cells than in memory T cells, and a substantial contribution to the alloresponse seemed to be made by naive cells. Because sequences below about 10^-5 frequency were poorly captured, only a minor fraction of alloreactive clones could be mapped to unstimulated subsets. Siplizumab significantly reduced the cumulative frequency of alloreactive sequences traceable to unstimulated CD4+ memory T cells. The suppressive function of proliferating Tregs from siplizumab cultures was not functionally confirmed. About 80-97% of proliferating CD4+ or CD8+ clones could not be given a naive or memory phenotype.

Receptors were amplified or captured by the immunoSEQ multiplex PCR assay. The deep sequencing platform assayed about 91,000 TCR templates per sample. Genomic DNA extracted from sorted T cells was used for TCRbeta CDR3 sequencing. For the original study's pipeline: The R programming language was used for the clonal analysis of the TCRbeta CDR3 data. Unstimulated samples were compared with post-reaction CFSE-low samples to define alloreactive CD4+ and CD8+ clones. By matching sequences to the repertoires of sorted unstimulated Treg and non-Treg cells, each alloreactive CD4+ clone was assigned a regulatory or non-regulatory origin. In TCRdb, the immuneACCESS table is reduced to in-frame sequences with V and J assigned. These tables do not hold every clone; where another copy was compared, an unresolved V gene accounts for under half, and the others remain unexplained. D and trimming come from the DNA, and the V and J calls and clone size come from that table. Recorded for this sample are approximately 70,000 clones; more than 80% of them occurred a single time. In total, the top ten clones hold around 28% of the sample.

Trimming removed 6 bases from V and 8 bases from J; the gene matches leave 11 bases unexplained. CDR1 and CDR2, looked up from the germline V gene, are MNHEY and SVGAGI. The CDR3, cysteine through phenylalanine, is 14 amino acids long. Only CDR3 DNA remains: 42 bases, in frame from the first base. TCRbeta CDR3 sequencing was performed on sorted unstimulated T cells and on proliferating T cells recovered from mixed lymphocyte reactions. Fresh whole blood from fewer than 11 HLA-typed healthy donors served as the source for isolating PBMCs. Sequencing was performed on CD8+ T cells sorted from blood. The chain couples TRBV6-5 to TRBJ1-2; 8 middle bases align to TRBD1. This clonotype originated in a human donor in good health. In nucleotides, the sequence is TGTGCCAGCAGAGATCCCGGACAGGGCTGGGGCTACACCTTC. Translated, it gives CASRDPGQGWGYTF.